Below, 30 T cell receptor beta chains from the same sample are listed, as sequenced in a study of cytomegalovirus exposure and HLA in healthy donors. In the PCR, 60 Vbeta and 13 Jbeta primers were used. Method: immunoSEQ multiplex PCR; TCRdb's copy keeps in-frame clones and lacks some. The table records about 210,000 clones, around 76% of them present only once. The sample comprised PBMCs. These TCRs come from a man between 40 and 49 years old in good health and CMV-seropositive.

The chain couples TRBV9 to TRBJ1-2; 8 bases map to TRBD1. Germline CDR1 and CDR2: SGDLS and YYNGEE. V was clipped by 3 bases and J by 4 bases; unmatched bases: 2. The CDR3 totals 13 residues. CDR3 loop: CASSGTGIYGYTF. The CDR3 nucleotides are TGTGCCAGCAGCGGGACAGGGATCTATGGCTACACCTTC.

The V call is TRBV6-4, the J call TRBJ2-1; D may be TRBD2 (6 bases). CDR1 and CDR2 from the germline V gene are MRHNA and SNTAGT. The CDR3 spans 14 residues. V lost 6 bases, J lost 6 bases, and 15 bases lay in between. CDR3 sequence: CASSLEGGLNEQFF. For the CDR3, the DNA is TGTGCCAGCAGCTTAGAAGGAGGGCTCAATGAGCAGTTCTTC.

This clone turned up a few times. The genes are TRBV28 and TRBJ2-2; D gene unclear. The V gene's germline CDR1 is MDHEN and CDR2 SYDVKM. V was trimmed by 4 bases and J by 6 bases, leaving 9 bases between them. The length of the CDR3 is 13 residues. The CDR3 DNA reads TGTGCCAGCAGTTCCCCTTATGCCGGGGAGCTGTTTTTT. Translating gives CASSSPYAGELFF.

The rearrangement uses TRBV27 and TRBJ1-2, with unresolved D. This CDR3 has 15 amino acids. The V gene's germline CDR1 is MNHEY and CDR2 SMNVEV (reference sequence). V was shortened by 6 bases and J by 7 bases, with 21 bases between the two germline ends. The CDR3 sequence: CASRELGGIKSGYTF. CDR3 nucleotides: TGTGCCAGCAGAGAGCTAGGCGGGATTAAAAGTGGCTACACCTTC.

The genes are TRBV19 and TRBJ1-3; no reliable D call. From germline, CDR1 is LNHDA and CDR2 SQIVND (reference sequence). V lost 5 bases, J lost 0 bases, and 20 bases lay in between. CDR3 length equals 18 residues. This CDR3 is CASSPLLPGGSSGNTIYF. CDR3 sequence (DNA): TGTGCCAGTAGTCCCCTCCTCCCCGGCGGGAGCTCTGGAAACACCATATATTTT.

The gene calls are TRBV11-3 and TRBJ2-3, with TRBD2 matching over 9 bases. CDR1 is SGHNT, CDR2 YENEEA, per germline. The V segment lost 5 bases and the J segment 2 bases; nucleotides outside the gene matches: 8. The length of the CDR3 is 16 residues. The CDR3 DNA reads as TGTGCCAGCAGCCCCGGGACTAGCCAAATCACAGATACGCAGTATTTT. Translation: CASSPGTSQITDTQYF.

The chain has TRBV19 and TRBJ1-1; TRBD1 matches at 7 bases. There are 15 residues in the CDR3. Trimming cost V 4 bases and J 1 base; bases outside gene matches: 6. Germline V gene lookup returns CDR1 LNHDA and CDR2 SQIVND (reference sequence). The DNA of the CDR3 is TGTGCCAGTAGTAGAGACAGGGTTCGGAACACTGAAGCTTTCTTT. Amino acid sequence: CASSRDRVRNTEAFF.

The rearrangement joins TRBV7-2 to TRBJ1-2; 10 positions agree with TRBD1. Per the germline V gene, CDR1 is SGHTA and CDR2 is FQGNSA. Germline trimming cut 3 bases from V and 4 bases from J; bases unmatched to any gene: 2. CDR3 length: 14 amino acids. CDR3 amino acids: CASSLTGGFYGYTF. DNA of the CDR3: TGTGCCAGCAGCTTGACAGGGGGCTTCTATGGCTACACCTTC.

The chain combines TRBV18 with TRBJ1-2; TRBD1 matches at 7 bases. Germline trimming cut 2 bases from V and 2 bases from J; bases unmatched to any gene: 2. This CDR3 has 14 residues. CDR1 and CDR2 from the germline V gene are KGHSH and LQKENI. The CDR3 nucleotides are TGTGCCAGCTCACCAGGACAGGCGAACTATGGCTACACCTTC. It yields the protein CASSPGQANYGYTF.

The V gene is TRBV7-8, the J gene TRBJ2-3, with TRBD1 identical over 8 bases. Germline trimming cut 3 bases from V and 3 bases from J; bases unmatched to any gene: 5. CDR3 length: 15 residues. Germline loops: CDR1 SGHVS, CDR2 FQNEAQ. CDR3 amino acids: CASSFGQGGTDTQYF. CDR3 coding DNA: TGTGCCAGCAGCTTTGGACAGGGTGGTACAGATACGCAGTATTTT.

V gene TRBV19 combines with J gene TRBJ2-1, with TRBD2 matching over 16 bases. CDR1 and CDR2 from the germline V gene are LNHDA and SQIVND (reference sequence). Trimming cost V 5 bases and J 1 base; bases outside gene matches: 11. This CDR3 is built from 20 residues. The CDR3 DNA reads as TGTGCCAGTAGTCCCAACCCGGGACTAGCGGGAGGGCTATCCTACAATGAGCAGTTCTTC. Translated: CASSPNPGLAGGLSYNEQFF.

V is TRBV29-1 and J is TRBJ2-4; the D gene is possibly TRBD1 (6 bases). The CDR3 sequence is 15 residues long. Per the germline V gene, CDR1 is SQVTM and CDR2 is ANQGSEA. The ends were cut back, 6 bases at V and 3 bases at J, with 18 bases in the middle. The CDR3 DNA follows: TGCAGCGTGTCACAGGGCCGTGGTGGCAAAAACATTCAGTACTTC. This gives the protein CSVSQGRGGKNIQYF. Full variable domain (rest looked up from reference TRBV29-1 and TRBJ2-4): SAVISQKPSRDICQRGTSLTIQCQVDSQVTMMFWYRQQPGQSLTLIATANQGSEATYESGFVIDKFPISRPNLTFSTLTVSNMSPEDSSIYLCSVSQGRGGKNIQYFGAGTRLSVL.

The chain recombines TRBV4-1 with TRBJ2-7; 11 bases are a match to TRBD2. Germline V lookup: CDR1 MGHRA, CDR2 YSYEKL. Losses at the gene ends were 4 bases for V and 0 bases for J; bases not matched to a gene: 5. This CDR3 comprises 16 residues. CDR3 amino acids: CASSLLGLADSYEQYF. The DNA for the CDR3 is TGCGCCAGCAGCCTTTTGGGACTAGCGGACTCCTACGAGCAGTACTTC.

This chain joins TRBV6-1 and TRBJ1-2; weak D call: TRBD1 (6 bases). Germline CDR1 MNHNS, CDR2 SASEGT. CDR3 size: 13 residues. V was pared by 4 bases and J by 3 bases, with 9 bases between. The CDR3 DNA sequence: TGTGCCAGCAGTGGACGACAGGACTATGGCTACACCTTC. It yields the protein CASSGRQDYGYTF.

The chain has TRBV4-1 and TRBJ2-3; a weak D match, TRBD1 (6 bases). The length of the CDR3 is 16 residues. V lost 1 base and J 2 bases, leaving 13 bases between the germline ends. Germline CDR1 is MGHRA and CDR2 is YSYEKL. The chain's CDR3 is CASSQVPGVPTDTQYF. The CDR3 nucleotides read TGCGCCAGCAGCCAAGTTCCAGGGGTCCCCACAGATACGCAGTATTTT.

The rearrangement links TRBV29-1 to TRBJ1-3; perhaps TRBD1 as D (6 bases). Trimming took off 7 bases at V and 0 bases at J, with 13 bases between the two ends. This CDR3 is built from 14 residues. The germline V gene has CDR1 SQVTM and CDR2 ANQGSEA. This CDR3 reads CSAGTGSSGNTIYF. The CDR3 region has the DNA TGCAGCGCCGGTACAGGGTCCTCTGGAAACACCATATATTTT.

This chain connects TRBV9 to TRBJ2-1; possible D gene TRBD2, 5 bases. Trimming left V 5 bases short and J 6 bases short, with 12 bases between. This CDR3 is 13 amino acids long. Germline CDR1 and CDR2: SGDLS and YYNGEE. The CDR3 DNA reads TGTGCCAGCAGTCACCGGGCGGGCAATGAGCAGTTCTTC. It yields the protein CASSHRAGNEQFF.

The CDR3: CASSFIVGGSTDTQYF. CDR3 coding DNA: TGTGCCAGCAGCTTTATCGTAGGGGGCTCCACAGATACGCAGTATTTT. The genes are TRBV5-4 and TRBJ2-3, with 7 nucleotides matching TRBD1. V dropped 2 bases and J dropped 2; count of bases not matched to a gene: 8. There are 16 residues in the CDR3. Germline V gives CDR1 SGHNT, CDR2 YYREEE (reference sequence).

The genes are TRBV27 and TRBJ2-5; 7 bases agree with TRBD1. CDR3 length: 17 residues. CDR1 and CDR2 from the germline V gene are MNHEY and SMNVEV (reference sequence). J was trimmed by 1 base and V by 7 bases; bases with no gene match: 15. The CDR3 loop reads CASTSTGMRWGQETQYF. The CDR3 region has the DNA TGTGCCAGCACGTCGACAGGGATGCGTTGGGGCCAAGAGACCCAGTACTTC.

J is TRBJ1-2 and V is TRBV6-1; D might be TRBD1 (5 bases). Germline CDR1 is MNHNS and CDR2 is SASEGT. The CDR3 has 11 residues. Deletions cut 6 bases from V and 7 bases from J, with 9 bases between. The CDR3 sequence is CASSSGFGYTF. The CDR3 DNA reads as TGTGCCAGCAGCTCAGGGTTTGGCTACACCTTC.

This clone was observed once. The J gene is TRBJ1-1, the V gene TRBV5-8; D uncertain. This CDR3 comprises 16 residues. CDR1 and CDR2 (germline): SGHTS, YDEGEE. The V end was cut by 0 bases, the J end by 1 base, with 13 bases between. The CDR3 nucleotides read TGTGCCAGCAGCTTGGCCCTTGATCTAGCGAACACTGAAGCTTTCTTT. Translation: CASSLALDLANTEAFF.

The chain employs TRBV7-2 and TRBJ2-5, with D possibly being TRBD2 (7 bases). Germline V gene sequence: CDR1 SGHTA, CDR2 FQGNSA. Trimming shortened V by 8 bases and J by 4 bases, and 14 bases separated the two germline ends. The CDR3 length is 13 residues. The CDR3 nucleotides read TGTGCCAGCGGGGGGGCGGGGCGAGAGACCCAGTACTTC. Its protein is CASGGAGRETQYF.

This chain connects TRBV6-5 to TRBJ1-2; 11 nucleotides line up with TRBD1. The V gene end was trimmed by 2 bases and the J gene end by 7 bases; junction bases not matched to a gene: 9. Looked up from germline, CDR1 is MNHEY and CDR2 is SVGAGI. The CDR3 extends over 16 amino acids. The CDR3 here is CASSYGGTGTGGGYTF. The CDR3 DNA is TGTGCCAGCAGTTACGGGGGGACCGGGACAGGGGGTGGCTACACCTTC.

The chain is built from TRBV5-6 and TRBJ2-3; D is possibly TRBD1 (5 bases). This CDR3 has 14 residues. Germline-derived CDR1 and CDR2 are SGHDT and YYEEEE. Trimming removed 0 bases at V and 0 bases at J, with 5 bases between. The CDR3 DNA follows: TGTGCCAGCAGCTTGGAGGGGAGCACAGATACGCAGTATTTT. This sequence encodes CASSLEGSTDTQYF.

This chain joins TRBV7-3 and TRBJ2-7, with 10 bases fitting TRBD1. The CDR3 loop spans 16 amino acids. Germline V CDR1 and CDR2: SGHTA, FQGTGA. J gave up 2 bases and V 2 bases, and 6 bases lay outside the gene matches. The CDR3 region is CASSLESGQGAYEQYF. The CDR3 DNA reads as TGTGCCAGCAGCTTAGAGTCTGGACAGGGGGCCTACGAGCAGTACTTC. Drawing the rest from reference TRBV7-3 and TRBJ2-7, the complete variable domain is GAGVSQTPSNKVTEKGKYVELRCDPISGHTALYWYRQSLGQGPEFLIYFQGTGAADDSGLPNDRFFAVRPEGSVSTLKIQRTERGDSAVYLCASSLESGQGAYEQYFGPGTRLTVT.

The rearrangement links TRBV6-1 to TRBJ2-7; D is perhaps TRBD1 (5 bases). CDR1 and CDR2 (germline): MNHNS, SASEGT. This CDR3 is 12 amino acids long. Trimming stripped 2 bases from V and 4 bases from J, with 6 bases between. CDR3 sequence: CASSERQYEQYF. The CDR3 nucleotides read TGTGCCAGCAGTGAAAGACAGTACGAGCAGTACTTC.

The chain carries TRBV5-1 and TRBJ2-3, with 11 bases matching TRBD1. This CDR3 has 17 amino acids. CDR1 and CDR2 from the germline V gene are SGHRS and YFSETQ. The V gene end was trimmed by 4 bases and the J gene end by 2 bases; junction bases not matched to a gene: 9. CDR3 nucleotides: TGCGCCAGCAGCCGTTCCGTGGACAGGGGGCTCACAGATACGCAGTATTTT. Translated: CASSRSVDRGLTDTQYF.

This chain joins TRBV5-1 and TRBJ2-7, with D possibly matching TRBD2 (5 bases). Trimming pared 0 bases from V and 4 bases from J, leaving 14 bases between. The germline V gene has CDR1 SGHRS and CDR2 YFSETQ. The CDR3 has 15 amino acids. The CDR3 nucleotides read TGCGCCAGCAGCTTGGATCCCGGGATCTCATACGAGCAGTACTTC. Translated: CASSLDPGISYEQYF.

This chain uses TRBV30 with TRBJ2-5; a possible D gene is TRBD2 (7 bases). The germline V gene encodes CDR1 GTSNPN and CDR2 SVGIG (reference sequence). V lost 2 bases and J 0 bases, leaving 25 bases between the germline ends. This CDR3 comprises 19 residues. Here the CDR3 reads CAWSPRGLAATLYQETQYF. CDR3 bases: TGTGCCTGGAGTCCCCGGGGGCTAGCGGCCACCCTGTACCAAGAGACCCAGTACTTC.

This clone has just a few counts. The genes are TRBV11-2 and TRBJ1-3; TRBD1 is a possible D gene (6 bases). The CDR3 is made up of 16 amino acids. V lost 5 bases to trimming and J lost 12 bases, with 26 bases between them. CDR1 is SGHAT, CDR2 FQNNGV, per germline. The CDR3 nucleotides are TGTGCCAGCAGCCCCCGAAGGGACACCCCGAGTTTTGGCATATATTTT. Translating gives CASSPRRDTPSFGIYF.